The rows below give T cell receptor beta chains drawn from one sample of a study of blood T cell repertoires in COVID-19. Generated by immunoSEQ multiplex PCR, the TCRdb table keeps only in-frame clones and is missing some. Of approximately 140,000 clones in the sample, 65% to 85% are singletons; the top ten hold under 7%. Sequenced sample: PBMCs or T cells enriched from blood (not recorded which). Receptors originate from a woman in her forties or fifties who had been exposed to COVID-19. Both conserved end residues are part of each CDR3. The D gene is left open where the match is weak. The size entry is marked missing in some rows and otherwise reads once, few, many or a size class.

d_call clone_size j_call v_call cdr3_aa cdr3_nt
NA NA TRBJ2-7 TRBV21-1 CASSTSSGRSYEQYF TGTGCCAGCAGCACTTCTAGCGGGAGGTCCTACGAGCAGTACTTC
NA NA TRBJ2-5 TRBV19 CASSSRTHPQETQYF TGTGCCAGTAGTTCTAGGACTCATCCACAAGAGACCCAGTACTTC
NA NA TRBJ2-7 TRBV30 CAWSAYTGEYF TGTGCCTGGAGTGCTTACACGGGGGAGTACTTC
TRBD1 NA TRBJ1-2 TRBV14 CASSAGQGRSYGYTF TGTGCCAGCAGCGCGGGACAGGGGAGAAGCTATGGCTACACCTTC
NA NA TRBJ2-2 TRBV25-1 CASSSHRDTGELFF TGTGCCAGCAGTTCCCACAGGGATACCGGGGAGCTGTTTTTT
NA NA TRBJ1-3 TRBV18 CASSPPRSGSGNTIYF TGTGCCAGCTCACCACCGCGATCGGGCTCTGGAAACACCATATATTTT
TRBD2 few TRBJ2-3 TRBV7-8 CASSFPRSSGSLSTDTQYF TGTGCCAGCAGCTTCCCGAGATCTAGCGGGAGTCTCAGCACAGATACGCAGTATTTT
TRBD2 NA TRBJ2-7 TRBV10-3 CAANPGGVDEQYF TGTGCTGCTAACCCCGGGGGGGTTGACGAGCAGTACTTC
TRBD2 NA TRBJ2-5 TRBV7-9 CASSPRLAGVGRETQYF TGTGCCAGCAGCCCCAGACTAGCGGGAGTTGGGAGGGAGACCCAGTACTTC
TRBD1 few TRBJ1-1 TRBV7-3 CASSQSGGQTEAFF TGTGCCAGCAGCCAAAGTGGGGGACAGACTGAAGCTTTCTTT
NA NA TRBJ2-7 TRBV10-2 CATTEGIYEQYF TGCGCCACCACGGAGGGGATCTACGAGCAGTACTTC
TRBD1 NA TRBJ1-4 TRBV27 CASSKTTGTGKVNEKLFF TGTGCCAGCAGCAAAACCACCGGGACAGGGAAAGTTAATGAAAAACTGTTTTTT
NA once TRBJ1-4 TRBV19 CASSLSEKLFF TGTGCCAGTAGTTTAAGCGAAAAACTGTTTTTT
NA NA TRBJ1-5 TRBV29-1 CSVGGAGQPQHF TGCAGCGTTGGAGGAGCGGGCCAGCCCCAGCATTTT
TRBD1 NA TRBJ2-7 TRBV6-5 CASTPGQGSYEQYF TGTGCCAGCACCCCGGGACAGGGGTCGTACGAGCAGTACTTC
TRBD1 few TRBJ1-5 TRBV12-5 CASGPTGGRSSNQPQHF TGTGCTAGTGGGCCGACAGGGGGAAGGAGCAGCAATCAGCCCCAGCATTTT